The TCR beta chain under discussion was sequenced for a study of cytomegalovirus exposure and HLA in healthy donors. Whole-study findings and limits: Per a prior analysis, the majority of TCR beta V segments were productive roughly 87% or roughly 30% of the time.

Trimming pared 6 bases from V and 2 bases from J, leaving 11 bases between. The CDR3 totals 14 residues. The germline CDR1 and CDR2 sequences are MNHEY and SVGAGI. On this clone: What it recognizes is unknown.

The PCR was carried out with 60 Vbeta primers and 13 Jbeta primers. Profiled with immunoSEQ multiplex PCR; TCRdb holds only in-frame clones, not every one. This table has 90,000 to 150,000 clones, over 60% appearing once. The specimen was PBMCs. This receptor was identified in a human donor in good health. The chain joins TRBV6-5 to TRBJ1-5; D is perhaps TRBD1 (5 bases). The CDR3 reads CASRNGGGNQPQHF. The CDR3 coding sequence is TGTGCCAGCAGAAACGGGGGAGGCAATCAGCCCCAGCATTTT.